The 25 T cell receptor beta chains below were found in one sample sequenced in a study of T cell responses to AZD1222 COVID-19 vaccine. The data were produced by immunoSEQ multiplex PCR, yet TCRdb's version contains in-frame clones alone and is incomplete. The table includes approximately 130,000 clones, 80% to 95% detected once. The sample was peripheral blood, taken on day 0 of AZD1222 vaccination. The receptors shown here come from an adult in good health.

The J gene is TRBJ2-5, the V gene TRBV3-1 (or the pseudogene TRBV3-2), with D uncertain. The CDR3 has 14 amino acids. The V gene's germline CDR1 is LGHDT and CDR2 YNNKEL (reference sequence). Trimming removed 1 base from V and 6 bases from J, with 12 bases in between. CDR3 in DNA: TGTGCCAGCAGCCAAGGAGTCGAAGGGCAGACCCAGTACTTC. The encoded protein is CASSQGVEGQTQYF.

The CDR3 region is CAISESGGRETQYF. DNA for the CDR3: TGTGCCATCAGTGAGTCGGGGGGGCGAGAGACCCAGTACTTC. V is TRBV10-3 and J is TRBJ2-5; perhaps TRBD2 as D (7 bases). The CDR3 spans 14 residues. Trimming took 0 bases from V and 4 from J, leaving 9 bases between them. The germline CDR1 and CDR2 sequences are ENHRY and SYGVKD.

The CDR3 bases are TGCGCCAGCAGCTTGCTAGCGGGAGACCCCCACGAGCAGTACTTC. It codes for CASSLLAGDPHEQYF. The V and J genes are TRBV5-1 and TRBJ2-7; 10 nucleotides agree with TRBD2. The V gene end was trimmed by 1 base and the J gene end by 5 bases; junction bases not matched to a gene: 6. Germline CDR1 reads SGHRS; CDR2 reads YFSETQ. The CDR3 is made up of 15 amino acids.

The chain links TRBV19 to TRBJ1-1; D is ambiguous. The germline V gene has CDR1 LNHDA and CDR2 SQIVND (reference sequence). The germline V and J ends were trimmed by 0 bases and 0 bases, with 8 bases remaining between them. CDR3 size: 15 residues. The CDR3 sequence: CASSIDWQVNTEAFF. In DNA, the CDR3 is TGTGCCAGTAGTATAGATTGGCAGGTGAACACTGAAGCTTTCTTT.

This chain links TRBV4-1 with TRBJ2-7, with D perhaps matching TRBD1 or TRBD2 (5 bases each). The CDR3 is 17 residues long. Trimming took off 1 base at V and 3 bases at J, with 19 bases between the two ends. Germline V gene sequence: CDR1 MGHRA, CDR2 YSYEKL. The CDR3 DNA follows: TGCGCCAGCAGCCAAGGGAGACGTACCGGGACCATCTACGAGCAGTACTTC. Amino acid sequence: CASSQGRRTGTIYEQYF.

The chain carries TRBV28 and TRBJ1-4; no firm D call. V was clipped by 6 bases and J by 8 bases, with 13 bases between them. Germline CDR1 MDHEN, CDR2 SYDVKM. This CDR3 spans 13 amino acids. CDR3 sequence: CASSRRSIEKLFF. In DNA, the CDR3 is TGTGCCAGCAGCCGAAGATCGATCGAAAAACTGTTTTTT.

The rearrangement links TRBV2 to TRBJ2-3; D is undetermined. The germline V gene encodes CDR1 SNHLY and CDR2 FYNNEI. CDR3 length: 14 residues. V dropped 6 bases and J dropped 2 bases, with 12 bases sitting between them. The CDR3 DNA follows: TGTGCCAGCAGACGGTCTGGTCCCACAGATACGCAGTATTTT. Residues: CASRRSGPTDTQYF.

The V and J genes are TRBV7-8 and TRBJ1-5; 10 positions agree with TRBD1. Germline V gene sequence: CDR1 SGHVS, CDR2 FQNEAQ. The CDR3 covers 15 residues. Germline trimming cut 5 bases from V and 7 bases from J; bases unmatched to any gene: 8. The CDR3, as DNA: TGTGCCAGCAGCAGGGACAGGGGAGGGCTCCAGCCCCAGCATTTT. Protein: CASSRDRGGLQPQHF.

This chain connects TRBV5-1 to TRBJ2-5; 7 bases line up with TRBD1. The germline gives CDR1 SGHRS, CDR2 YFSETQ. Germline trimming cut 1 base from V and 3 bases from J; bases unmatched to any gene: 6. CDR3 length equals 15 residues. In nucleotides, the CDR3 is TGCGCCAGCAGCTTGACCGGGACAGCAGAAGAGACCCAGTACTTC. It specifies CASSLTGTAEETQYF. Full variable domain (outside the CDR3, taken from reference TRBV5-1 and TRBJ2-5): KAGVTQTPRYLIKTRGQQVTLSCSPISGHRSVSWYQQTPGQGLQFLFEYFSETQRNKGNFPGRFSGRQFSNSRSEMNVSTLELGDSALYLCASSLTGTAEETQYFGPGTRLLVL.

The chain joins TRBV7-8 to TRBJ1-2; D is undetermined. Germline values: CDR1 SGHVS, CDR2 FQNEAQ. The germline V and J ends were trimmed by 0 bases and 2 bases, with 10 bases remaining between them. CDR3 length: 15 residues. DNA of the CDR3: TGTGCCAGCAGCTTAGCCGGACGGATAAACTATGGCTACACCTTC. It codes for CASSLAGRINYGYTF.

This clone was detected only once. The chain couples TRBV11-3 to TRBJ2-2; the D gene is possibly TRBD1 (6 bases). CDR1 is SGHNT and CDR2 is YENEEA in the germline V gene. The V end was cut by 5 bases, the J end by 1 base, with 11 bases between. The CDR3 has 15 residues. The CDR3 DNA is TGTGCCAGCAGCACAGGACAGAGGAACACCGGGGAGCTGTTTTTT. Residues: CASSTGQRNTGELFF.

This chain connects TRBV28 to TRBJ2-1, with D perhaps matching TRBD2 (6 bases). V lost 4 bases and J 4 bases, leaving 17 bases between the germline ends. The CDR3 extends over 16 amino acids. Looked up from germline, CDR1 is MDHEN and CDR2 is SYDVKM. CDR3 nucleotides: TGTGCCAGCAGTTCGGGCTCTAGCGACCGATACAATGAGCAGTTCTTC. It encodes CASSSGSSDRYNEQFF.

The V gene is TRBV28, the J gene TRBJ1-2; 12 bases are a match to TRBD1. Trimming cost V 6 bases and J 6 bases; bases outside gene matches: 8. Germline CDR1 MDHEN, CDR2 SYDVKM. This CDR3 contains 15 residues. Here the CDR3 DNA reads TGTGCCAGCAGCCGCCAGGGGACAGGGGGCCATGGCTACACCTTC. Its protein product is CASSRQGTGGHGYTF.

The genes are TRBV3-1 (or the pseudogene TRBV3-2) and TRBJ2-7; D is ambiguous. CDR1 LGHDT and CDR2 YNNKEL come from the germline V gene (reference sequence). This CDR3 is 13 amino acids long. V lost 6 bases and J lost 3, with 12 bases in between. CDR3 sequence (DNA): TGTGCCAGCAGACCAAACGTCTTCTACGAGCAGTACTTC. This codes for CASRPNVFYEQYF.

V usage is TRBV24-1 and J usage is TRBJ2-3; D gene unclear. Germline loops: CDR1 KGHDR, CDR2 SFDVKD. The CDR3 loop spans 13 amino acids. V was pared by 9 bases and J by 0 bases, with 9 bases between. DNA for the CDR3: TGTGCCACCGGCACACGGAGCACAGATACGCAGTATTTT. Residues: CATGTRSTDTQYF.

The chain is built from TRBV28 and TRBJ2-7, with D unresolved. Germline V gene lookup returns CDR1 MDHEN and CDR2 SYDVKM. Trimming stripped 1 base from V and 2 bases from J, with 12 bases between. The CDR3 covers 15 residues. CDR3 region: CASSLLKALPYEQYF. The CDR3 DNA reads TGTGCCAGCAGTTTATTAAAAGCGCTCCCCTACGAGCAGTACTTC.

This chain uses TRBV27 with TRBJ2-7; no clear D gene. This CDR3 comprises 12 residues. Trimming left V 5 bases short and J 9 bases short, with 14 bases between. The germline V gene encodes CDR1 MNHEY and CDR2 SMNVEV (reference sequence). DNA of the CDR3: TGTGCCAGCAGTCCTGACGGAAGGCTGCAGTACTTC. Translation: CASSPDGRLQYF.

The chain carries TRBV3-1 (or the pseudogene TRBV3-2) and TRBJ2-3; D is possibly TRBD1 or TRBD2 (5 bases each). V lost 2 bases and J 0 bases, leaving 6 bases between the germline ends. From germline, CDR1 is LGHDT and CDR2 YNNKEL (reference sequence). This CDR3 has 14 amino acids. The CDR3 DNA follows: TGTGCCAGCAGCCAAAGGGACAGCACAGATACGCAGTATTTT. Translation gives CASSQRDSTDTQYF.

V gene TRBV19 combines with J gene TRBJ2-1; TRBD2 matches 8 bases. Germline loops: CDR1 LNHDA, CDR2 SQIVND (reference sequence). With 4 bases clipped from V and 13 bases from J, the junction kept 12 bases outside the gene matches. The CDR3 is 14 amino acids. The CDR3 DNA reads TGTGCCAGTAGTACGGGTATAGGACTAGCTTTTCAGTTCTTC. This codes for CASSTGIGLAFQFF.

V gene TRBV9 combines with J gene TRBJ2-2, with D perhaps matching TRBD1 (5 bases). The CDR3 covers 14 residues. V was cut by 3 bases and J by 3 bases, with 9 bases left in between. Germline V gene sequence: CDR1 SGDLS, CDR2 YYNGEE. The CDR3: CASSALQDTGELFF. CDR3 nucleotides: TGTGCCAGCAGCGCCCTACAGGACACCGGGGAGCTGTTTTTT.

The count of this clone is one. The CDR3 protein is CASSLDRVEAFF. CDR3 DNA: TGTGCCAGCAGCTTAGACAGGGTCGAAGCTTTCTTT. V and J are TRBV11-2 and TRBJ1-1, with D possibly TRBD1 on 5 matching bases. The CDR3 sequence is 12 residues long. Per the germline V gene, CDR1 is SGHAT and CDR2 is FQNNGV. Trimming pared 0 bases from V and 8 bases from J, leaving 7 bases between.

The chain joins TRBV19 to TRBJ1-1, with TRBD1 as a possible D gene (5 bases). V lost 7 bases to trimming and J lost 5 bases, with 20 bases between them. Germline lookup yields CDR1 LNHDA and CDR2 SQIVND (reference sequence). The CDR3 totals 15 residues. CDR3 sequence (DNA): TGTGCCAGTACCCGCGGGAGGGAACGGGGGACTGAAGCTTTCTTT. It encodes CASTRGRERGTEAFF.

The rearrangement uses TRBV28 and TRBJ1-1, with D hard to call. Germline V gene sequence: CDR1 MDHEN, CDR2 SYDVKM. V shed 2 bases and J shed 0 bases, with 10 bases lying between them. This CDR3 is 15 amino acids long. The chain's CDR3 is CASSLPYVVNTEAFF. CDR3 DNA: TGTGCCAGCAGTTTACCCTATGTAGTGAACACTGAAGCTTTCTTT.

This sequence joins TRBV19 and TRBJ2-5; 7 bases line up with TRBD2. Germline values: CDR1 LNHDA, CDR2 SQIVND (reference sequence). The CDR3 has 14 amino acids. V was clipped by 3 bases and J by 8 bases; unmatched bases: 9. The CDR3 spells CASSINWEGATQYF. CDR3 bases: TGTGCCAGTAGTATTAACTGGGAGGGAGCCACCCAGTACTTC.

CDR3 sequence: CASSEDTNQPQHF. The CDR3 coding sequence is TGTGCCAGCAGTGAGGACACTAATCAGCCCCAGCATTTT. The rearrangement links TRBV6-1 to TRBJ1-5; tentative D call: TRBD1 (5 bases). The germline gives CDR1 MNHNS, CDR2 SASEGT. The CDR3 contains 13 residues. V shed 3 bases and J shed 4 bases, with 7 bases lying between them.